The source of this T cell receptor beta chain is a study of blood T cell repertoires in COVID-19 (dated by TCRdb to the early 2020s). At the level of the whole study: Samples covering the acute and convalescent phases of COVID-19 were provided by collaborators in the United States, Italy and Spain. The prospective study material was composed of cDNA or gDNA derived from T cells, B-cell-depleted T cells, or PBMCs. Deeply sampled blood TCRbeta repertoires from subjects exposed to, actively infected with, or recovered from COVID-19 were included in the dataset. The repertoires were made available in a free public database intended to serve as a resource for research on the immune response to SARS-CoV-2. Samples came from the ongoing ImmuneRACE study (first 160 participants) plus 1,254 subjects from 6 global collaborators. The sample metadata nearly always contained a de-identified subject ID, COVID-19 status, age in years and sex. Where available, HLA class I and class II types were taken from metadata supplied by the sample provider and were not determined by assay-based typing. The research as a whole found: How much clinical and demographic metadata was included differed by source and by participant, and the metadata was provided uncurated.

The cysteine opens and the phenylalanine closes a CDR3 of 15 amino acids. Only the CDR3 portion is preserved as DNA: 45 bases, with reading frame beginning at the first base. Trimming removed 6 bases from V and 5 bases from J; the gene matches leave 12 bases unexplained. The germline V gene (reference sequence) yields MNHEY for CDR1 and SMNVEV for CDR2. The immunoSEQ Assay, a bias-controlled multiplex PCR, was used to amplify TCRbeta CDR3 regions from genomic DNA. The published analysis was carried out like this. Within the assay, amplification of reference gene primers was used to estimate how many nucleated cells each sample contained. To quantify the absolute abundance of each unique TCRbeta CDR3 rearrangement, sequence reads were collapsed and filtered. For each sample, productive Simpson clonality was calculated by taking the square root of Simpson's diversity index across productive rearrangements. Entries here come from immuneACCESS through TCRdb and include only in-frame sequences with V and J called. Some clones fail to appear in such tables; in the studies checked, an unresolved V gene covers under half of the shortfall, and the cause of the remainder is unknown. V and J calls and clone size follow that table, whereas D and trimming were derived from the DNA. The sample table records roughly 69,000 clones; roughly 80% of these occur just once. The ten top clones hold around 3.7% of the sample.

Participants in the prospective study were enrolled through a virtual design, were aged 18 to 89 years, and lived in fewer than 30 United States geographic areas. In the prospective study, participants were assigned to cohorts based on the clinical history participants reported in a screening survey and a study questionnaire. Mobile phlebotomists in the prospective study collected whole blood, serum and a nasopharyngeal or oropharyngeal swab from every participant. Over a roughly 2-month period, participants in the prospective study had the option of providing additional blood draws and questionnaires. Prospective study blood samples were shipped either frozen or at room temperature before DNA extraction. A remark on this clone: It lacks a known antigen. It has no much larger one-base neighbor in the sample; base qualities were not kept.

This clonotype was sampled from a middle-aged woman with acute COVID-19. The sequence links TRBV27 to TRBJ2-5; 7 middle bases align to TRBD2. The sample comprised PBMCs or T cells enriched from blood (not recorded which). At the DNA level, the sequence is TGTGCCAGCAGCTTGGAGGGGCTGCGGGGGGAGACCCAGTACTTC. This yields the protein CASSLEGLRGETQYF.